This passage covers 29 T cell receptor beta chains from one sample sequenced in a study of blood T cells in healthy people across ages. Using a J-beta primer mix together with a sample-barcoded 5' primer, a second PCR was run for roughly 6 to 12 cycles. TCRdb independently ran MiXCR on the 5' RACE reads; one entry per CDR3 protein. The sample contains 540,000 or so distinct CDR3 sequences, around 50% of which appear only once. Source material: blood. The receptor source for this set is a man older than 75 in good health.

There are many counts of this clonotype. The genes are TRBV5-1 and TRBJ2-5, with D possibly TRBD2 on 6 matching bases. Germline lookup yields CDR1 SGHRS and CDR2 YFSETQ. This CDR3 spans 14 amino acids. V was shortened by 4 bases and J by 3 bases, with 13 bases between the two germline ends. The CDR3 loop reads CASSPGGGEETQYF. The DNA for the CDR3 is TGCGCCAGCAGCCCCGGCGGAGGGGAAGAGACCCAGTACTTC.

This clonotype was found a few times. The chain joins TRBV2 to TRBJ2-4; perhaps TRBD2 as D (6 bases). The J call may be wrong; the DNA end is better matched by TRBJ2-5. CDR1 and CDR2 (germline): SNHLY, FYNNEI. The CDR3 loop spans 16 amino acids. CDR3 residues: CASSDRLARALWTQYF. Written as DNA, the CDR3 is TGTGCCAGCAGTGATAGGCTAGCGAGAGCATTATGGACCCAGTACTTC.

The chain is built from TRBV10-3 and TRBJ1-1, with TRBD1 as a possible D gene (6 bases). Per germline, CDR1 ENHRY and CDR2 SYGVKD. The CDR3 has 13 residues. V dropped 10 bases and J dropped 2 bases, with 14 bases sitting between them. The CDR3 nucleotides read TGTGCCACCGCCCGGGGGCTCAACACTGAAGCTTTCTTT. It codes for CATARGLNTEAFF.

Ten or more counts support this clonotype. The chain joins TRBV20-1 to TRBJ2-5; 10 nucleotides line up with TRBD2. This CDR3 comprises 13 residues. Germline V gene lookup returns CDR1 DFQATT and CDR2 SNEGSKA (reference sequence). Germline trimming cut 6 bases from V and 11 bases from J; bases unmatched to any gene: 12. The CDR3 spells CSATSGKNWEQYF. CDR3 coding DNA: TGCAGTGCCACTAGCGGGAAGAATTGGGAGCAGTACTTC.

In its sample, this clonotype was seen a few times. This may be a read error, as it is one base from a much larger clone. V and J are TRBV6-6 and TRBJ2-7; the match to TRBD2 covers 12 bases. Looked up from germline, CDR1 is MNHNY and CDR2 is SVGAGI (reference sequence). The CDR3 consists of 16 residues. With 0 bases clipped from V and 4 bases from J, the junction kept 4 bases outside the gene matches. CDR3 loop: CASSYSTTSGRYEQYF. For the CDR3, the DNA is TGTGCCAGCAGTTACTCGACGACTAGCGGGAGATACGAGCAGTACTTC.

The chain links TRBV11-2 to TRBJ1-1, with TRBD1 as a possible D gene (6 bases). Germline V gene data show CDR1 as SGHAT and CDR2 as FQNNGV. The CDR3 loop spans 18 amino acids. V gave up 4 bases and J gave up 0 bases, with 21 bases separating them. Here the CDR3 reads CASSSRTRQASMNTEAFF. The CDR3 region has the DNA TGTGCCAGCAGCTCCCGAACCCGACAGGCCTCCATGAACACTGAAGCTTTCTTT.

The chain links TRBV7-2 to TRBJ2-4; D is unclear. There are 14 residues in the CDR3. Deletions cut 1 base from V and 4 bases from J, with 8 bases between. Germline CDR1 reads SGHTA; CDR2 reads FQGNSA. The CDR3, as DNA: TGTGCCAGCAGCTTAGTTTCGGCGAAAAACATTCAGTACTTC. Translated: CASSLVSAKNIQYF.

The V and J genes are TRBV5-6 and TRBJ2-5; the match to TRBD1 covers 7 bases. The CDR3 contains 16 residues. J lost 2 bases, V lost 4 bases, and 11 bases had no gene match. Germline CDR1 is SGHDT and CDR2 is YYEEEE. CDR3 sequence reads: CASSLLPADRQETQYF. In DNA form, the CDR3 reads TGTGCCAGCAGCCTCTTACCTGCGGACAGGCAAGAGACCCAGTACTTC. Full variable domain (rest looked up from reference TRBV5-6 and TRBJ2-5): DAGVTQSPTHLIKTRGQQVTLRCSPKSGHDTVSWYQQALGQGPQFIFQYYEEEERQRGNFPDRFSGHQFPNYSSELNVNALLLGDSALYLCASSLLPADRQETQYFGPGTRLLVL.

This clonotype turned up a few times. The V and J genes are TRBV10-3 and TRBJ1-2; 7 bases are a match to TRBD1. V gave up 2 bases and J gave up 3 bases; unmatched junction bases: 0. The CDR3 loop spans 13 amino acids. Germline CDR1 ENHRY, CDR2 SYGVKD. The chain's CDR3 is CAISEGQDYGYTF. The CDR3 DNA follows: TGTGCCATCAGTGAGGGACAGGACTATGGCTACACCTTC.

The chain has TRBV12-3 or TRBV12-4 and TRBJ2-1; TRBD1 is a possible D gene (5 bases). The CDR3 totals 13 residues. Trimming removed 8 bases from V and 2 bases from J, with 10 bases in between. The CDR3 DNA sequence: TGTGCCAGCCAACGACAGACCTACAATGAGCAGTTCTTC. It is translated as CASQRQTYNEQFF.

This clonotype came up a few times. The rearrangement joins TRBV4-1 to TRBJ2-5, with TRBD2 matching over 9 bases. The CDR3 consists of 14 residues. From germline, CDR1 is MGHRA and CDR2 YSYEKL. The ends lost 4 bases at V and 5 bases at J; junction bases unmatched: 5. This CDR3 is CASSPGTSIETQYF. DNA of the CDR3: TGCGCCAGCAGCCCAGGGACTAGCATTGAGACCCAGTACTTC.

The chain links TRBV7-3 to TRBJ1-1; no reliable D call. The germline CDR1 and CDR2 sequences are SGHTA and FQGTGA. V lost 9 bases, J lost 1 base, and 12 bases lay in between. The CDR3 has 13 amino acids. The CDR3 sequence: CASKAAPNTEAFF. In nucleotides, the CDR3 is TGTGCCAGTAAGGCTGCACCGAACACTGAAGCTTTCTTT.

This clonotype occurred a few times. The junction does not match germline at one end; this may be a read error. This rearrangement joins TRBV6-5 to TRBJ2-3, with 7 bases matching TRBD2. This CDR3 region has 13 residues. Germline CDR1 and CDR2: MNHEY and SVGAGI. The DNA for the CDR3 is TGTGCCAGCAGTGACTCGCTCCGGGAGGCCCCGTATTTT. Its translation is CASSDSLREAPYF.

J is TRBJ2-3 and V is TRBV10-2; D gene ambiguous. Trimming cost V 6 bases and J 7 bases, with 8 bases left between them. Germline CDR1 is WSHSY and CDR2 is SAAADI. The CDR3 consists of 11 residues. CDR3 sequence reads: CASRRGNTQYF. CDR3 coding DNA: TGCGCCAGCAGGAGAGGAAATACGCAGTATTTT.

The chain links TRBV28 to TRBJ2-7; TRBD1 matches at 8 bases. Germline values: CDR1 MDHEN, CDR2 SYDVKM. J gave up 5 bases and V 4 bases, and 13 bases lay outside the gene matches. The CDR3 is 16 residues long. CDR3 sequence reads: CASSSHGQGNIDEQYF. CDR3 bases: TGTGCCAGCAGTTCCCACGGACAGGGAAATATCGACGAGCAGTACTTC.

In its sample, this clonotype was seen a few times. The chain recombines TRBV29-1 with TRBJ2-1; 8 bases line up with TRBD2. The DNA end favors TRBJ2-7, so the J call may be wrong. The germline V gene encodes CDR1 SQVTM and CDR2 ANQGSEA. The CDR3 has 14 residues. The CDR3 DNA reads as TGCAGCTTGAGCGGGAGTAGGTCCTACAATGAGCAGTACTTC. This codes for CSLSGSRSYNEQYF.

In this sample, this clonotype turned up a few times. The J gene is TRBJ2-3, the V gene TRBV10-3; 8 bases agree with TRBD1. The CDR3 covers 13 residues. Germline CDR1 is ENHRY and CDR2 is SYGVKD. V was pared by 10 bases and J by 4 bases, with 7 bases of the junction left unmatched. The CDR3 DNA reads as TGTGCCACCGCAGGGGGCGAGGCAGATACGCAGTATTTT. Residues: CATAGGEADTQYF.

The chain carries TRBV4-3 and TRBJ2-2; 9 positions agree with TRBD2. The CDR3 loop spans 16 amino acids. V shed 6 bases, J shed 7 bases, and the junction held 12 bases outside the gene matches. Germline assignment: CDR1 LGHNA and CDR2 YSLEER. CDR3 amino acids: CASSPSRLAGSGELFF. DNA for the CDR3: TGCGCCAGCAGTCCCTCCAGGCTAGCGGGGAGCGGGGAGCTGTTTTTT.

This clonotype has a single count. The DNA for the CDR3 is TGTGCCAGCAGCCAAAGACAATTTGGTCAGCCCCAGCATTTT. It yields the protein CASSQRQFGQPQHF. The chain recombines TRBV3-1 with TRBJ1-5; D ambiguous. Germline V gene lookup returns CDR1 LGHDT and CDR2 YNNKEL (reference sequence). The CDR3 runs to 14 residues. V shed 2 bases and J shed 6 bases, with 11 bases lying between them.

J is TRBJ1-6 and V is TRBV4-1; D is undetermined. The length of the CDR3 is 15 residues. Germline CDR1 is MGHRA and CDR2 is YSYEKL. V was pared by 0 bases and J by 9 bases, with 12 bases between. As DNA, the CDR3 is TGCGCCAGCAGCCAAGAGGGGAACCACAGTTCACCCCTCCACTTT. It specifies CASSQEGNHSSPLHF.

This chain's CDR3 is CASSPLSSGGYQETQYF. CDR3 sequence (DNA): TGTGCCAGCAGCCCTCTTTCCAGCGGGGGGTACCAAGAGACCCAGTACTTC. V and J are TRBV4-2 and TRBJ2-5; TRBD2 matches 9 bases. V shed 4 bases, J shed 0 bases, and the junction held 9 bases outside the gene matches. The germline V gene has CDR1 LGHNA and CDR2 YNFKEQ. The CDR3 runs 17 residues.

The DNA of the CDR3 is TGCAGCGTTATTGGGACTAGCCGAGGGAATGAGCAGTTCTTC. Residues: CSVIGTSRGNEQFF. This rearrangement joins TRBV29-1 to TRBJ2-1; 9 nucleotides agree with TRBD2. Germline CDR1 and CDR2: SQVTM and ANQGSEA. The CDR3 spans 14 residues. V lost 5 bases to trimming and J lost 7 bases; unmatched junction nucleotides: 9.

This clonotype appeared a few times. J is TRBJ2-7 and V is TRBV20-1, with 7 bases matching TRBD1. CDR1 DFQATT and CDR2 SNEGSKA come from the germline V gene (reference sequence). The CDR3 totals 14 residues. V trimming: 3 bases; J trimming: 2 bases; junction bases outside the gene matches: 7. The CDR3 bases are TGCAGTGCTAGCCCACAGGGGATTCCCTACGAGCAGTACTTC. Encoded protein: CSASPQGIPYEQYF.

The chain employs TRBV5-1 and TRBJ1-2, with D unclear. The CDR3 length is 13 residues. CDR1 is SGHRS and CDR2 is YFSETQ in the germline V gene. The V and J ends lost 0 bases and 8 bases respectively, with 11 bases between them. Here the CDR3 reads CASSLEGDGGYTF. The CDR3 DNA reads as TGCGCCAGCAGCTTGGAGGGTGATGGAGGCTACACCTTC.

V and J are TRBV7-2 and TRBJ2-7; the match to TRBD1 covers 8 bases. This CDR3 region has 14 residues. The trim removed 5 bases at V and 2 bases at J, leaving 5 bases unmatched. Germline CDR1 is SGHTA and CDR2 is FQGNSA. Here the CDR3 reads CASSIDRGPYEQYF. The CDR3 nucleotides are TGTGCCAGCAGCATCGACAGGGGTCCCTACGAGCAGTACTTC.

This clonotype came up a few times. The rearrangement uses TRBV7-8 and TRBJ2-7; 14 bases are a match to TRBD2. V lost 3 bases, J lost 4 bases, and 5 bases stayed unmatched. Germline loops: CDR1 SGHVS, CDR2 FQNEAQ. The length of the CDR3 is 16 residues. CDR3 protein: CASSFGTSGSWYEQYF. The CDR3 DNA sequence: TGTGCCAGCAGCTTCGGGACTAGCGGGAGCTGGTACGAGCAGTACTTC.

This clonotype has a handful of counts. The rearrangement joins TRBV25-1 to TRBJ2-3, with D tentatively TRBD1 (6 bases). The CDR3 covers 13 residues. Trimming removed 11 bases from V and 1 base from J, with 13 bases in between. The germline gives CDR1 MGHDK, CDR2 SYGVNS. CDR3 nucleotide sequence: TGTGCCGGGGGCTTTCAAGGCACAGATACGCAGTATTTT. It is translated as CAGGFQGTDTQYF.

The sample holds a few counts of this clonotype. This chain joins TRBV9 and TRBJ2-3, with no clear D. Germline CDR1 SGDLS, CDR2 YYNGEE. There are 12 residues in the CDR3. V was shortened by 0 bases and J by 3 bases, with 2 bases between the two germline ends. CDR3 sequence: CASSVGTDTQYF. DNA of the CDR3: TGTGCCAGCAGCGTAGGTACAGATACGCAGTATTTT.

The chain is built from TRBV28 and TRBJ2-7, with a possible D match to TRBD2 (6 bases). The CDR3 consists of 13 residues. The V end lost 8 bases, the J end lost 3 bases, and 14 bases lay between the germline ends. Germline V CDR1 and CDR2: MDHEN, SYDVKM. The CDR3 DNA is TGTGCCAGCGCGGGGCAAGTTTTCTACGAGCAGTACTTC. It yields the protein CASAGQVFYEQYF.